One sample yielded the 22 T cell receptor beta chains listed below, sequenced in a study of cytomegalovirus exposure and HLA in healthy donors. This table comes from immunoSEQ multiplex PCR, and its TCRdb copy is limited to in-frame clones, with some not included. This repertoire shows 110,000 or so clones, approximately 86% found once; its top ten account for approximately 2.9%. The sample taken for sequencing was PBMCs. The receptors were gathered from a woman under 30 in good health and CMV-seronegative.

The rearrangement links TRBV5-6 to TRBJ1-2; 8 bases agree with TRBD1. Germline V gene sequence: CDR1 SGHDT, CDR2 YYEEEE. The CDR3 is 14 residues long. The ends lost 3 bases at V and 0 bases at J; junction bases unmatched: 1. CDR3 DNA: TGTGCCAGCAGCTCAGGGGGCGCTAACTATGGCTACACCTTC. Translated: CASSSGGANYGYTF.

This chain connects TRBV19 to TRBJ2-7; 8 positions agree with TRBD1. V lost 5 bases, J lost 2 bases, and 5 bases stayed unmatched. This CDR3 region has 14 residues. The germline V gene has CDR1 LNHDA and CDR2 SQIVND (reference sequence). In nucleotides, the CDR3 is TGTGCCAGTAGTCGGCTGGGACAGGCCTACGAGCAGTACTTC. Protein sequence: CASSRLGQAYEQYF.

This chain connects TRBV18 to TRBJ1-2; D may be TRBD1 (6 bases). The V gene lost 6 bases and the J gene lost 4 bases, with 12 bases spanning the gap. Germline CDR1 is KGHSH and CDR2 is LQKENI. The CDR3 extends over 13 amino acids. CDR3 amino acids: CASSQGILYGYTF. The CDR3 nucleotides are TGTGCCAGCTCCCAGGGGATTCTCTATGGCTACACCTTC.

V is TRBV19 and J is TRBJ1-6, with D hard to call. This CDR3 has 15 amino acids. Germline CDR1 is LNHDA and CDR2 is SQIVND (reference sequence). Deletions cut 1 base from V and 8 bases from J, with 12 bases between. The CDR3 nucleotides read TGTGCCAGTAGTATAGGCGGTCGAACGGATTCACCCCTCCACTTT. Its protein product is CASSIGGRTDSPLHF.

The chain carries TRBV7-9 and TRBJ2-7; maybe TRBD2 (6 bases). Trimming shortened V by 5 bases and J by 5 bases, and 19 bases separated the two germline ends. Germline values: CDR1 SEHNR, CDR2 FQNEAQ (reference sequence). The CDR3 covers 15 residues. CDR3 coding DNA: TGTGCCAGCAGCCTTGCCGGGACGGGGGTCGACGAGCAGTACTTC. As protein: CASSLAGTGVDEQYF.

The gene calls are TRBV7-9 and TRBJ1-5; D remains unclear. Germline V CDR1 and CDR2: SEHNR, FQNEAQ (reference sequence). This CDR3 has 12 amino acids. Between the trimmed V and J ends, which lost 5 bases and 5 bases, there was a span of 7 bases. CDR3 DNA: TGTGCCAGCAGCCGATTAGATCAGCCCCAGCATTTT. Amino acids: CASSRLDQPQHF.

The chain employs TRBV9 and TRBJ1-2; TRBD1 matches 9 bases. Germline V lookup: CDR1 SGDLS, CDR2 YYNGEE. The CDR3 spans 15 residues. J lost 4 bases, V lost 0 bases, and 4 bases had no gene match. CDR3 sequence: CASSVARTGVYGYTF. The CDR3 bases are TGTGCCAGCAGCGTAGCTAGGACAGGGGTCTATGGCTACACCTTC.

The chain has TRBV27 and TRBJ1-6; TRBD1 agrees at 7 bases. The CDR3 spans 15 residues. From germline, CDR1 is MNHEY and CDR2 SMNVEV (reference sequence). Trimming removed 0 bases from V and 9 bases from J; junction bases left unmatched: 5. The CDR3 loop reads CASSLSETGLSPLHF. The CDR3 DNA sequence: TGTGCCAGCAGTTTATCCGAGACAGGGCTTTCACCCCTCCACTTT.

The CDR3 region is CASSYREFSGNTIYF. The CDR3 DNA is TGTGCCAGCAGCTACAGGGAGTTTTCAGGAAACACCATATATTTT. The chain has TRBV7-9 and TRBJ1-3; tentative D call: TRBD1 (6 bases). Germline CDR1 is SEHNR and CDR2 is FQNEAQ (reference sequence). This CDR3 comprises 15 residues. The V gene lost 4 bases and the J gene lost 4 bases, with 14 bases spanning the gap.

This clone was detected once. The chain employs TRBV30 and TRBJ2-3, with D hard to call. In germline, CDR1 is GTSNPN, CDR2 SVGIG (reference sequence). With 4 bases removed from V and 4 bases from J, the gap between germline ends came to 12 bases. The CDR3 is 13 amino acids. The CDR3 here is CAWILGFADTQYF. The DNA for the CDR3 is TGTGCCTGGATCCTCGGGTTCGCAGATACGCAGTATTTT.

The rearrangement links TRBV5-1 to TRBJ1-2, with D perhaps matching TRBD1 (5 bases). Germline assignment: CDR1 SGHRS and CDR2 YFSETQ. V lost 2 bases to trimming and J lost 6 bases, with 20 bases between them. The CDR3 totals 16 residues. The CDR3 is CASSFTGSYLGDGYTF. In nucleotides, the CDR3 is TGCGCCAGCAGCTTCACCGGCAGCTACCTAGGGGATGGCTACACCTTC.

The sample holds one count of this clone. The chain employs TRBV11-2 and TRBJ1-2; 7 nucleotides match TRBD1. Germline CDR1 reads SGHAT; CDR2 reads FQNNGV. The CDR3 runs to 16 residues. Trimming cost V 0 bases and J 1 base; bases outside gene matches: 5. The CDR3 protein is CASSLDRDRLNYGYTF. The CDR3 DNA sequence: TGTGCCAGCAGCTTAGACAGGGACAGACTTAACTATGGCTACACCTTC. The full variable domain, in which reference TRBV11-2 and TRBJ1-2 provide the parts outside the CDR3, is EAGVAQSPRYKIIEKRQSVAFWCNPISGHATLYWYQQILGQGPKLLIQFQNNGVVDDSQLPKDRFSAERLKGVDSTLKIQPAKLEDSAVYLCASSLDRDRLNYGYTFGSGTRLTVV.

The chain is built from TRBV28 and TRBJ2-1; 10 bases are a match to TRBD2. Germline V lookup: CDR1 MDHEN, CDR2 SYDVKM. The CDR3 is made up of 15 amino acids. V trimming: 6 bases; J trimming: 9 bases; junction bases outside the gene matches: 11. CDR3 in amino acids: CASSNGASGGAEQFF. CDR3 nucleotide sequence: TGTGCCAGCAGCAATGGGGCTAGCGGGGGAGCTGAGCAGTTCTTC.

The chain joins TRBV25-1 to TRBJ2-7; TRBD1 matches 9 bases. This CDR3 has 18 amino acids. The germline gives CDR1 MGHDK, CDR2 SYGVNS. The junction had 15 bases not matched to a gene; V was cut back by 2 bases and J by 4 bases. CDR3 sequence (DNA): TGTGCCAGCAGTGAAGTGGGACAGGGCGCTAATAGGGGATACGAGCAGTACTTC. Translated, it gives CASSEVGQGANRGYEQYF.

The chain uses TRBV5-1 and TRBJ1-6; 7 bases fit TRBD1. Germline V gives CDR1 SGHRS, CDR2 YFSETQ. V lost 3 bases to trimming and J lost 10 bases; unmatched junction nucleotides: 16. The CDR3 totals 17 residues. CDR3 sequence reads: CASSSEPGGLEGSPLHF. The CDR3 region has the DNA TGCGCCAGCAGCTCCGAGCCAGGGGGGTTGGAAGGATCACCCCTCCACTTT.

The V call is TRBV7-9, the J call TRBJ1-1; tentative D call: TRBD1 (6 bases). Germline-derived CDR1 and CDR2 are SEHNR and FQNEAQ (reference sequence). This CDR3 region has 16 residues. Trimming left V 5 bases short and J 0 bases short, with 16 bases between. The CDR3 nucleotides are TGTGCCAGCAGCGGAAGAACAGGGTCGTTGAACACTGAAGCTTTCTTT. Its protein product is CASSGRTGSLNTEAFF.

The rearrangement links TRBV6-5 to TRBJ1-2, with no clear D. With 5 bases removed from V and 3 bases from J, the gap between germline ends came to 10 bases. This CDR3 contains 13 residues. In germline, CDR1 is MNHEY, CDR2 SVGAGI. The DNA of the CDR3 is TGTGCCAGCAGTCAGATGTCCGACTATGGCTACACCTTC. The encoded protein is CASSQMSDYGYTF.

J is TRBJ1-5 and V is TRBV18; the match to TRBD1 covers 9 bases. The trim removed 3 bases at V and 5 bases at J, leaving 5 bases unmatched. The CDR3 is made up of 15 amino acids. Looked up from germline, CDR1 is KGHSH and CDR2 is LQKENI. Here the CDR3 DNA reads TGTGCCAGCTCACCGCCGGGACAGGGCGATCAGCCCCAGCATTTT. This codes for CASSPPGQGDQPQHF.

This clone was seen once. The genes are TRBV6-4 and TRBJ1-4; D not certain. The DNA matches TRBJ2-2 better at its end, which makes the J call doubtful. CDR3 length: 12 residues. The germline gives CDR1 MRHNA, CDR2 SNTAGT. The CDR3 coding sequence is TGTGCCAGCAGTGAGCCGAGATCGGAGCTGTTTTTT. Protein product: CASSEPRSELFF.

The gene calls are TRBV4-1 and TRBJ1-2, with unresolved D. This CDR3 region has 16 residues. Trimming removed 0 bases from V and 4 bases from J, with 15 bases in between. The germline CDR1 and CDR2 sequences are MGHRA and YSYEKL. The CDR3 loop is CASSQDMSEGAYGYTF. Written as DNA, the CDR3 is TGCGCCAGCAGCCAAGATATGTCGGAAGGAGCCTATGGCTACACCTTC.

In this sample, this clone turned up once. The J gene is TRBJ2-5, the V gene TRBV4-1; D unresolved. The germline V gene has CDR1 MGHRA and CDR2 YSYEKL. The CDR3 runs 15 residues. V gave up 2 bases and J gave up 2 bases, with 12 bases separating them. DNA of the CDR3: TGCGCCAGCAGCCAATCTTCTACGAGTCAAGAGACCCAGTACTTC. Translating it yields CASSQSSTSQETQYF.

This CDR3 reads CASSEGEGRGWAEAFF. For the CDR3, the DNA is TGTGCCAGCAGTGAAGGAGAGGGCAGGGGATGGGCTGAAGCTTTCTTT. This chain uses TRBV6-1 with TRBJ1-1; D may be TRBD1 (6 bases). In germline, CDR1 is MNHNS, CDR2 SASEGT. V lost 1 base to trimming and J lost 6 bases, with 18 bases between them. The CDR3 contains 16 residues.